The 25 T cell receptor beta chains below were found in one sample sequenced in a study of cytomegalovirus exposure and HLA in healthy donors. The PCR used 60 Vbeta and 13 Jbeta primers. Assay used: immunoSEQ multiplex PCR; TCRdb lists only in-frame clones, some missing. Here the sample table reports tens of thousands of clones. Sample: PBMCs. Source of these receptors: a man between 40 and 49 years old in good health and CMV-seropositive.

The chain recombines TRBV5-6 with TRBJ2-7; TRBD2 might be the D (5 bases). Trimming removed 4 bases from V and 3 bases from J, with 11 bases in between. This CDR3 has 13 residues. Germline V gives CDR1 SGHDT, CDR2 YYEEEE. This CDR3 reads CASSPGRRYEQYF. The CDR3 nucleotides are TGTGCCAGCAGCCCGGGAAGACGCTACGAGCAGTACTTC.

This rearrangement joins TRBV6-6 to TRBJ2-3; 8 nucleotides match TRBD2. The J segment lost 5 bases and the V segment lost 0 bases, leaving 4 bases of the junction unmatched. The germline CDR1 and CDR2 sequences are MNHNY and SVGAGI (reference sequence). CDR3 size: 15 residues. CDR3 DNA: TGTGCCAGCAGTTACTCCGGGACTAGGGGAGATACGCAGTATTTT. This sequence encodes CASSYSGTRGDTQYF.

This chain connects TRBV18 to TRBJ2-5, with D uncertain. This CDR3 spans 14 amino acids. V lost 1 base and J 2 bases, leaving 8 bases between the germline ends. Germline CDR1 KGHSH, CDR2 LQKENI. This chain's CDR3 is CASSPLSGQETQYF. DNA of the CDR3: TGTGCCAGCTCACCACTGTCCGGGCAAGAGACCCAGTACTTC.

The gene calls are TRBV28 and TRBJ1-4; tentatively, D is TRBD1 (5 bases). The CDR3 is 14 amino acids. V was cut by 5 bases and J by 12 bases, with 19 bases left in between. The germline V gene encodes CDR1 MDHEN and CDR2 SYDVKM. The CDR3 region has the DNA TGTGCCAGCAGTAAGGGGCAGACCCGAAGCGAACTGTTTTTT. It specifies CASSKGQTRSELFF.

The rearrangement links TRBV9 to TRBJ2-5; 8 bases are shared with TRBD1. CDR1 SGDLS and CDR2 YYNGEE come from the germline V gene. The J segment lost 1 base and the V segment lost 5 bases, leaving 4 bases of the junction unmatched. CDR3 length equals 14 residues. The CDR3 protein is CASSDTGGQETQYF. In DNA, the CDR3 is TGTGCCAGCAGTGATACAGGGGGCCAAGAGACCCAGTACTTC.

The chain couples TRBV7-9 to TRBJ2-7; tentatively, D is TRBD2 (6 bases). Germline values: CDR1 SEHNR, CDR2 FQNEAQ (reference sequence). The CDR3 is 15 residues long. V gave up 10 bases and J gave up 2 bases, with 21 bases separating them. CDR3 region: CAIVWEAGTPYEQYF. The CDR3 region has the DNA TGTGCCATCGTTTGGGAGGCCGGGACTCCCTACGAGCAGTACTTC.

The chain links TRBV28 to TRBJ1-6; 7 bases line up with TRBD1. V lost 5 bases and J lost 4; bases outside the gene matches: 20. Germline assignment: CDR1 MDHEN and CDR2 SYDVKM. The CDR3 consists of 20 residues. In DNA, the CDR3 is TGTGCCAGCAGTCCTTATCGCCTATACCCGCGACAGGGTTATAATTCACCCCTCCACTTT. Protein product: CASSPYRLYPRQGYNSPLHF.

The chain uses TRBV2 and TRBJ2-1; 9 nucleotides match TRBD1. The CDR3 has 14 residues. Germline V gene data show CDR1 as SNHLY and CDR2 as FYNNEI. V shed 6 bases and J 0 bases; nucleotides not matched to a gene: 0. CDR3 in amino acids: CASRDRGSYNEQFF. The CDR3 region has the DNA TGTGCCAGCAGGGACAGGGGCTCCTACAATGAGCAGTTCTTC. Looking up the rest from reference TRBV2 and TRBJ2-1 gives the full variable domain: EPEVTQTPSHQVTQMGQEVILRCVPISNHLYFYWYRQILGQKVEFLVSFYNNEISEKSEIFDDQFSVERPDGSNFTLKIRSTKLEDSAMYFCASRDRGSYNEQFFGPGTRLTVL.

The chain couples TRBV2 to TRBJ2-3; the D gene is possibly TRBD1 (6 bases). Looked up from germline, CDR1 is SNHLY and CDR2 is FYNNEI. The CDR3 is 16 amino acids. Deletions cut 6 bases from V and 2 bases from J, with 18 bases between. The CDR3 sequence: CASSETGPEFTDTQYF. CDR3 coding DNA: TGTGCCAGCAGCGAAACAGGGCCGGAATTCACAGATACGCAGTATTTT.

V gene TRBV27 combines with J gene TRBJ1-5; D ambiguous. This CDR3 comprises 15 residues. V dropped 2 bases and J dropped 4 bases, with 12 bases sitting between them. Looked up from germline, CDR1 is MNHEY and CDR2 is SMNVEV (reference sequence). CDR3 amino acids: CASSLGAGLNQPQHF. CDR3 nucleotides: TGTGCCAGCAGTTTAGGCGCAGGCTTAAATCAGCCCCAGCATTTT.

The chain recombines TRBV9 with TRBJ2-2; unclear D gene. V lost 5 bases, J lost 1 base, and 6 bases lay in between. The germline gives CDR1 SGDLS, CDR2 YYNGEE. The CDR3 length is 13 residues. CDR3 protein: CASSTENTGELFF. The CDR3 bases are TGTGCCAGCAGTACAGAGAACACCGGGGAGCTGTTTTTT.

The CDR3 bases are TGTGCCACCGCAGGGGGCGCGTCCAACGAGCAGTACTTC. It codes for CATAGGASNEQYF. This sequence joins TRBV25-1 and TRBJ2-7, with TRBD1 matching over 8 bases. The V and J ends lost 10 bases and 5 bases, in that order; junction bases with no gene match: 10. From germline, CDR1 is MGHDK and CDR2 SYGVNS. The CDR3 runs 13 residues.

Regarding this clone: Other DNA sequences of this sample code for an identical CDR3. This chain's CDR3 is CASSPDRGYEQYF. CDR3 DNA sequence: TGTGCCAGCAGCCCCGACAGGGGCTACGAGCAGTACTTC. The chain joins TRBV5-4 to TRBJ2-7; TRBD1 matches 8 bases. Germline V CDR1 and CDR2: SGHNT, YYREEE (reference sequence). CDR3 length equals 13 residues. The junction had 3 bases not matched to a gene; V was cut back by 4 bases and J by 3 bases.

This chain joins TRBV7-3 and TRBJ1-1; no reliable D call. Germline assignment: CDR1 SGHTA and CDR2 FQGTGA. This CDR3 region has 14 residues. Trimming cost V 0 bases and J 4 bases, with 9 bases left between them. As DNA, the CDR3 is TGTGCCAGCAGCTTAACGCGGGAAAGCACTGAAGCTTTCTTT. Amino acid sequence: CASSLTRESTEAFF.

The chain carries TRBV19 and TRBJ2-7, with 9 positions matching TRBD1. The trim removed 7 bases at V and 4 bases at J, leaving 8 bases unmatched. CDR3 length: 14 residues. Germline V CDR1 and CDR2: LNHDA, SQIVND (reference sequence). Here the CDR3 DNA reads TGTGCCAGTATGTCCGGGACAGGGCGGTACGAGCAGTACTTC. Protein product: CASMSGTGRYEQYF.

The chain combines TRBV9 with TRBJ2-2; 7 nucleotides agree with TRBD2. Germline CDR1 and CDR2: SGDLS and YYNGEE. The length of the CDR3 is 16 residues. The junction had 6 bases not matched to a gene; V was cut back by 2 bases and J by 2 bases. CDR3 residues: CASSVLAGGNTGELFF. The DNA of the CDR3 is TGTGCCAGCAGCGTCTTAGCGGGCGGCAACACCGGGGAGCTGTTTTTT. Looking up the rest from reference TRBV9 and TRBJ2-2 gives the full variable domain: DSGVTQTPKHLITATGQRVTLRCSPRSGDLSVYWYQQSLDQGLQFLIQYYNGEERAKGNILERFSAQQFPDLHSELNLSSLELGDSALYFCASSVLAGGNTGELFFGEGSRLTVL.

J is TRBJ1-1 and V is TRBV6-6; 7 bases are shared with TRBD1. J was trimmed by 7 bases and V by 8 bases; bases with no gene match: 7. Germline lookup yields CDR1 MNHNY and CDR2 SVGAGI (reference sequence). This CDR3 contains 12 residues. In DNA, the CDR3 is TGTGCCAGCCGGCGGGACAGAGGTGAAGCTTTCTTT. This codes for CASRRDRGEAFF.

The rearrangement joins TRBV18 to TRBJ2-7; 7 bases match TRBD1. CDR1 and CDR2 (germline): KGHSH, LQKENI. V shed 3 bases, J shed 7 bases, and the junction held 9 bases outside the gene matches. This CDR3 contains 14 residues. Here the CDR3 DNA reads TGTGCCAGCTCACCGAAAGGGGGCCAAGGGGAGCAGTACTTC. The encoded protein is CASSPKGGQGEQYF. Filled out from reference TRBV18 and TRBJ2-7, the complete variable domain reads NAGVMQNPRHLVRRRGQEARLRCSPMKGHSHVYWYRQLPEEGLKFMVYLQKENIIDESGMPKERFSAEFPKEGPSILRIQQVVRGDSAAYFCASSPKGGQGEQYFGPGTRLTVT.

The chain carries TRBV11-3 and TRBJ2-7; 11 bases map to TRBD2. Germline V gives CDR1 SGHNT, CDR2 YENEEA. With V trimmed by 6 bases and J by 1 base, 11 bases remained unmatched. There are 17 residues in the CDR3. The CDR3, as DNA: TGTGCCAGCAGTCCTCTCCATAGCGGGAGGGAGTCCTACGAGCAGTACTTC. It translates to CASSPLHSGRESYEQYF.

The chain is built from TRBV10-2 and TRBJ2-7; D possibly corresponds to TRBD1 (6 bases). The V gene's germline CDR1 is WSHSY and CDR2 SAAADI. Trimming cost V 8 bases and J 6 bases, with 14 bases left between them. The CDR3 extends over 12 amino acids. Written as DNA, the CDR3 is TGCGCCAGCGGAGGACAGAAAATCGAGCAGTACTTC. Amino acids: CASGGQKIEQYF.

The gene calls are TRBV7-2 and TRBJ1-2; TRBD1 might be the D (5 bases). Germline V gives CDR1 SGHTA, CDR2 FQGNSA. CDR3 size: 16 residues. The V gene lost 3 bases and the J gene lost 4 bases, with 18 bases spanning the gap. The CDR3 nucleotides read TGTGCCAGCAGCTTGGGTTGGGGGGAGCTTAGCTATGGCTACACCTTC. Protein sequence: CASSLGWGELSYGYTF.

The J gene is TRBJ2-2, the V gene TRBV11-2; no definite D call. The CDR3 totals 16 residues. V lost 5 bases and J lost 5, with 18 bases in between. The germline V gene has CDR1 SGHAT and CDR2 FQNNGV. CDR3 residues: CASSNPTRVLTGELFF. CDR3 DNA: TGTGCCAGCAGCAACCCTACACGGGTCCTTACCGGGGAGCTGTTTTTT.

The CDR3, as DNA: TGTGCCAGTAGTACGGGACAGGTGGGCAATCAGCCCCAGCATTTT. Its translation: CASSTGQVGNQPQHF. The V and J genes are TRBV19 and TRBJ1-5; TRBD1 aligns across 8 bases. The germline V gene encodes CDR1 LNHDA and CDR2 SQIVND (reference sequence). This CDR3 has 15 amino acids. Trimming at V came to 4 bases and at J to 2 bases, leaving 4 bases not matched to a gene.

The chain couples TRBV11-1 to TRBJ2-7; TRBD2 agrees at 8 bases. CDR1 is SGHAT and CDR2 is FQDESV in the germline V gene (reference sequence). This CDR3 contains 15 residues. V lost 5 bases to trimming and J lost 3 bases; unmatched junction nucleotides: 9. CDR3: CASSTTGGQDYEQYF. CDR3 nucleotide sequence: TGTGCCAGCAGCACCACGGGGGGGCAGGACTACGAGCAGTACTTC.

V is TRBV5-1 and J is TRBJ2-3; TRBD2 aligns across 7 bases. The J segment lost 2 bases and the V segment lost 7 bases, leaving 7 bases of the junction unmatched. The germline V gene has CDR1 SGHRS and CDR2 YFSETQ. CDR3 length equals 14 residues. CDR3 sequence: CASGSGLPTDTQYF. The CDR3 coding sequence is TGCGCCAGCGGGTCGGGACTACCCACAGATACGCAGTATTTT. The complete variable domain, with remaining parts taken from reference TRBV5-1 and TRBJ2-3, reads KAGVTQTPRYLIKTRGQQVTLSCSPISGHRSVSWYQQTPGQGLQFLFEYFSETQRNKGNFPGRFSGRQFSNSRSEMNVSTLELGDSALYLCASGSGLPTDTQYFGPGTRLTVL.